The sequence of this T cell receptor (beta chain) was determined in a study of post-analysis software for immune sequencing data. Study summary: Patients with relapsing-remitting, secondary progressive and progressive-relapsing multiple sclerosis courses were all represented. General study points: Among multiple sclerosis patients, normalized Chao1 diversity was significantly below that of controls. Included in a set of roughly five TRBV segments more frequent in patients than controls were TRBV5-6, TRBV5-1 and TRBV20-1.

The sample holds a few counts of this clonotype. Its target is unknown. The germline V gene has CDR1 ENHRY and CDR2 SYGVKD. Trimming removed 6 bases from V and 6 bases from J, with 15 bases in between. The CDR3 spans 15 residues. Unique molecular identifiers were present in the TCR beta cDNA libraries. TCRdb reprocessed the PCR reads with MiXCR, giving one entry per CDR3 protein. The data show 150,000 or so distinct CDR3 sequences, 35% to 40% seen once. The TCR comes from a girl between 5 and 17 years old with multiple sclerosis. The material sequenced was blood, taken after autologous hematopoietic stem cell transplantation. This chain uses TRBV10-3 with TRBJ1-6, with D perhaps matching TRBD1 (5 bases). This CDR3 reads CAIRPGRGGNSPLHF. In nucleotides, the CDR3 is TGTGCCATCAGACCGGGAAGGGGCGGTAATTCACCCCTCCACTTT.